This section outlines one TCR beta chain sequence together with its context. Its antigen is currently unknown. Use of 60 Vbeta and 13 Jbeta primers characterized the PCR. TCRdb keeps only in-frame clones here, not all; method: immunoSEQ multiplex PCR. This sample has hundreds of thousands of clones; 70% to 90% occur once, and the top ten carry about 3.1%. The sample belongs to a study of cytomegalovirus exposure and HLA in healthy donors. Findings and limits, study-wide: Across all donors, roughly uniform sequencing depth was an assumption of the presence/absence analyses. On later analysis, the bulk of CMV-associated TCR beta chains appeared to be HLA-restricted. Several of the most significant clusters appeared linked to common viral pathogens, based on a later analysis.

Germline CDR1 is KGHSY and CDR2 is FQNENV. This CDR3 has 15 residues. V dropped 5 bases and J dropped 1 base, with 11 bases sitting between them. The rearrangement uses TRBV16 and TRBJ1-4; D may be TRBD1 (6 bases). Sample: PBMCs. The sequence was obtained from a man aged 25-45 years in good health and CMV-seronegative. The CDR3 region is CASSTGFGTNEKLFF. CDR3 DNA sequence: TGTGCCAGCAGCACAGGGTTTGGAACTAATGAAAAACTGTTTTTT.